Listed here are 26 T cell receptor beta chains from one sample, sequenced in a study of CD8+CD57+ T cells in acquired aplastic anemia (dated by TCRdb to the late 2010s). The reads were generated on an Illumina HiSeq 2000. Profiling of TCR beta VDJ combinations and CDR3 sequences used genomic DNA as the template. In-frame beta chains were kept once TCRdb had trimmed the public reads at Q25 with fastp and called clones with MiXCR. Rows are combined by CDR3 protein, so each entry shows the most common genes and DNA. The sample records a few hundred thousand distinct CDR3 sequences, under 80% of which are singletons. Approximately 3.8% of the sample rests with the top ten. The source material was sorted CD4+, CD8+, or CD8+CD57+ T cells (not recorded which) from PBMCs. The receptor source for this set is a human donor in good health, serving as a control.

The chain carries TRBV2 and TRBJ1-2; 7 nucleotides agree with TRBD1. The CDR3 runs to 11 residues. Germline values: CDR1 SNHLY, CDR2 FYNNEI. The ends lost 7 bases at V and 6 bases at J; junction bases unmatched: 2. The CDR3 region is CASNRGDGYTF. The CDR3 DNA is TGTGCCAGCAACAGGGGTGATGGCTACACCTTC.

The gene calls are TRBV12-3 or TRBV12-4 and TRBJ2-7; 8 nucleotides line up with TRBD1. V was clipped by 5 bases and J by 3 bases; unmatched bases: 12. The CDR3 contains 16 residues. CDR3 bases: TGTGCCAGCAGTGGGGGTGCAGGGGGCGTAGGCTACGAGCAGTACTTC. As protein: CASSGGAGGVGYEQYF.

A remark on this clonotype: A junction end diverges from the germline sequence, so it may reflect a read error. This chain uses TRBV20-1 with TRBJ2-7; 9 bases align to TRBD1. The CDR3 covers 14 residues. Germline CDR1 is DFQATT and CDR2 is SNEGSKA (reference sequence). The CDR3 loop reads CTATIGTGNYEQYF. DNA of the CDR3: TGCACTGCTACCATCGGGACAGGGAATTATGAGCAGTACTTC.

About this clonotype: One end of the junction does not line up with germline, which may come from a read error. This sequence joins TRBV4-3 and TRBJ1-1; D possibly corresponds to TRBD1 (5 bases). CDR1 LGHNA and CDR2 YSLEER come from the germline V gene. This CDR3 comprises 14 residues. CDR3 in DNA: TGCGCCAACAGCTTAGAGCATTCGACAGCTGAAGCTTTCTTT. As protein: CANSLEHSTAEAFF.

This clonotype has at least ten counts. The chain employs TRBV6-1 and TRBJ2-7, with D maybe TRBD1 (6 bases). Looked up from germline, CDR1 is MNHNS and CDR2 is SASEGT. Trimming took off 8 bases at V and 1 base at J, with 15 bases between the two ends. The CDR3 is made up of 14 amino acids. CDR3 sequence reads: CASHRGQGSYEQYF. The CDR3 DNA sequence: TGTGCCAGCCACCGGGGCCAGGGGTCCTACGAGCAGTACTTC.

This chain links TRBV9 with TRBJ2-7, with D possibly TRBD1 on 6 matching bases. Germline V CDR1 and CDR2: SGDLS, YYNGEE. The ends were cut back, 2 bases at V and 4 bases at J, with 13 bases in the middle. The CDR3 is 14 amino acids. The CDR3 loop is CASSVTGQGYEQYF. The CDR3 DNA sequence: TGTGCCAGCAGCGTTACGGGGCAGGGGTACGAGCAGTACTTC.

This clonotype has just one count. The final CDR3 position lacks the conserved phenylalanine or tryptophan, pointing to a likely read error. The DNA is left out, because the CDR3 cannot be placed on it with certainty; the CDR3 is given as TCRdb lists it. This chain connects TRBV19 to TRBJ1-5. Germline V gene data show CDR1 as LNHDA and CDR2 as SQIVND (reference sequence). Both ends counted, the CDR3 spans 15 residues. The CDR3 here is CASSTAAGYGYTFGS.

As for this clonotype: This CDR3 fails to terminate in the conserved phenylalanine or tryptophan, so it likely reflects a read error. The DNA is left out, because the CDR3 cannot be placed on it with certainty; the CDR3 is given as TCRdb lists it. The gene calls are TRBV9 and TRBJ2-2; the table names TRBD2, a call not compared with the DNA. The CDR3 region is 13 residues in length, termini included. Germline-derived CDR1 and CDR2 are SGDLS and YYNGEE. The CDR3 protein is CASSPEGSGPIFL.

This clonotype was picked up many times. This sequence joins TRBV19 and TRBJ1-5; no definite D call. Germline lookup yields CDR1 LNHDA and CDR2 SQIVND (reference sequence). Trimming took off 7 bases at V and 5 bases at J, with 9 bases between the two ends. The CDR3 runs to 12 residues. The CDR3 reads CASTSFDQPQHF. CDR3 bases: TGTGCCAGTACCTCTTTTGATCAGCCCCAGCATTTT.

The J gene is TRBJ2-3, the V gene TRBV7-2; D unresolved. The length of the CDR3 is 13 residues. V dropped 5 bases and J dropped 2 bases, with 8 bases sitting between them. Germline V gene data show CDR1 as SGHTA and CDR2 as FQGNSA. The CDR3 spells CASSPYYTDTQYF. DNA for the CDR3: TGTGCCAGCAGCCCATACTACACAGATACGCAGTATTTT.

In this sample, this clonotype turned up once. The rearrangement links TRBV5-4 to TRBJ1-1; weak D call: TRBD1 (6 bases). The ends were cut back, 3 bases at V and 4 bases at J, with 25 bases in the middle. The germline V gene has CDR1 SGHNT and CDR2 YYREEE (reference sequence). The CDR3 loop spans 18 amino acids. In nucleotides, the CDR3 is TGTGCCAGCAGCTCTTTCCGGGACACCGGTTATAGGGGCACTGAAGCTTTCTTT. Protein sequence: CASSSFRDTGYRGTEAFF. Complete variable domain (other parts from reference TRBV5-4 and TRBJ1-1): ETGVTQSPTHLIKTRGQQVTLRCSSQSGHNTVSWYQQALGQGPQFIFQYYREEENGRGNFPPRFSGLQFPNYSSELNVNALELDDSALYLCASSSFRDTGYRGTEAFFGQGTRLTVV.

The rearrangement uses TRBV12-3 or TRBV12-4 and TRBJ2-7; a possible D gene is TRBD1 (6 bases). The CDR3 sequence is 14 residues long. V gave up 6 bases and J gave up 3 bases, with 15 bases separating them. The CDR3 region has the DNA TGTGCCAGCAGCCCCCCAGGACAGAACTACGAGCAGTACTTC. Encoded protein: CASSPPGQNYEQYF.

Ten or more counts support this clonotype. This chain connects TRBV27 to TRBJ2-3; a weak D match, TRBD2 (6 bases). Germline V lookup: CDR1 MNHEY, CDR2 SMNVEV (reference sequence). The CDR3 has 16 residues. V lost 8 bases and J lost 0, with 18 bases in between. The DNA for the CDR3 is TGTGCCAGCGCCCCGGACTACGCGACTAGCACAGATACGCAGTATTTT. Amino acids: CASAPDYATSTDTQYF.

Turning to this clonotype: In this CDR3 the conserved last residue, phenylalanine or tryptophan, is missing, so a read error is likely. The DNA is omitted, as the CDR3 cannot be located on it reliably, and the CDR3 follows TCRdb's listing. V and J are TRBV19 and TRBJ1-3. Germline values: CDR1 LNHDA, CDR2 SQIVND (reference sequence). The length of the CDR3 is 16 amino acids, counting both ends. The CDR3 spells CASSVSHSVSSLAKAL.

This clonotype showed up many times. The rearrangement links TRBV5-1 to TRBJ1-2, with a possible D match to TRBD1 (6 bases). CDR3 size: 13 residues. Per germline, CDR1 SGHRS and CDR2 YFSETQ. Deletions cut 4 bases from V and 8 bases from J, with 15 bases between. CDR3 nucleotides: TGCGCCAGCAGCCGAGGGCAGGGGCAAGGCTACACCTTC. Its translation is CASSRGQGQGYTF.

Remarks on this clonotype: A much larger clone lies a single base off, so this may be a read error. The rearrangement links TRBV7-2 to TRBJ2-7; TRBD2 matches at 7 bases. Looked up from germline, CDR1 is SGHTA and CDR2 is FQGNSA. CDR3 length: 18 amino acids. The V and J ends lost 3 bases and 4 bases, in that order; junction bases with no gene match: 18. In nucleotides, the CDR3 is TGTGCCAGCAGCTTGGGTCCAGCGGGGCGGCTAATTAGGTACGAGCAGTACTTC. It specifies CASSLGPAGRLIRYEQYF.

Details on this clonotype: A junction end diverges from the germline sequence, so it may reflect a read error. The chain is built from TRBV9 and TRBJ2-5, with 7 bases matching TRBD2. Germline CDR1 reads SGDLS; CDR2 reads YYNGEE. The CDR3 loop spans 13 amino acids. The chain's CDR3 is CASNEGGQETKYF. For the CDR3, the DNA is TGTGCCAGCAACGAGGGAGGGCAAGAGACCAAGTACTTC.

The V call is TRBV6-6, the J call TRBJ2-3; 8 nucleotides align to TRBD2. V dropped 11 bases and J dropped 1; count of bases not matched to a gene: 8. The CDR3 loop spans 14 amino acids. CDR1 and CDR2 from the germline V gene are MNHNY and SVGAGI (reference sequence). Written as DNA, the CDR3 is TGTGCCGTCACACGGGGGGGGGGCACAGATACGCAGTATTTT. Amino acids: CAVTRGGGTDTQYF.

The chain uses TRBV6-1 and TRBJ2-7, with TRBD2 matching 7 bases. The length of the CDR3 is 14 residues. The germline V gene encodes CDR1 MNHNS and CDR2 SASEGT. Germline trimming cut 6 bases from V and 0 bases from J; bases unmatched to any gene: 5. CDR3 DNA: TGTGCCAGCAGCGTATCTAGCGGCTCCTACGAGCAGTACTTC. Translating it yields CASSVSSGSYEQYF.

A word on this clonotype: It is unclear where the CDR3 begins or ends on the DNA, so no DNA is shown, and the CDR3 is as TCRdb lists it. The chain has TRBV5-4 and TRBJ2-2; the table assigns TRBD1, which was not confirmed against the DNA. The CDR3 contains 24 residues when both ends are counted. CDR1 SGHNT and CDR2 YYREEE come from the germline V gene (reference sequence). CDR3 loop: CASSLSAVYLCASKGEQGAGELFF.

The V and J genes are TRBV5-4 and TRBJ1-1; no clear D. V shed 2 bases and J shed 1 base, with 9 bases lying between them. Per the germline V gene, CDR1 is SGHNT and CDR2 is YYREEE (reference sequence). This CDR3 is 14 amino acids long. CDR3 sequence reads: CASSLDMANTEAFF. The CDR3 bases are TGTGCCAGCAGCTTAGACATGGCGAACACTGAAGCTTTCTTT.

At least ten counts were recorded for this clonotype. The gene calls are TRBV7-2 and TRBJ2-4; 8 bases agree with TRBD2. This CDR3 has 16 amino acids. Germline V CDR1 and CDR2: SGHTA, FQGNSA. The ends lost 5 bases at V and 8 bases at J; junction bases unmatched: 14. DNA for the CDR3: TGTGCCAGCAGCCCAGGTCCTCGGGGGGGCACGCACATTCAGTACTTC. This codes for CASSPGPRGGTHIQYF. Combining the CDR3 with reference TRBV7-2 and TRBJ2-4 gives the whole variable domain GAGVSQSPSNKVTEKGKDVELRCDPISGHTALYWYRQSLGQGLEFLIYFQGNSAPDKSGLPSDRFSAERTGGSVSTLTIQRTQQEDSAVYLCASSPGPRGGTHIQYFGAGTRLSVL.

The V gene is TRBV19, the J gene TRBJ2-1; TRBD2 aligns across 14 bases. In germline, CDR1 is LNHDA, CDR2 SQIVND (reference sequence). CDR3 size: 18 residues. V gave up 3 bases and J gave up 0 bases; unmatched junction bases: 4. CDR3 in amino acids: CASSIRGLAGGSYNEQFF. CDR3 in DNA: TGTGCCAGTAGTATTCGCGGACTAGCGGGAGGCTCCTACAATGAGCAGTTCTTC.

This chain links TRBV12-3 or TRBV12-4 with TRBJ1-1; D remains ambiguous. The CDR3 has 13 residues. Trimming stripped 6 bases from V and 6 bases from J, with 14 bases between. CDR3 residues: CASRLGSGAEAFF. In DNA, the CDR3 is TGTGCCAGCAGGCTGGGGTCGGGCGCTGAAGCTTTCTTT.

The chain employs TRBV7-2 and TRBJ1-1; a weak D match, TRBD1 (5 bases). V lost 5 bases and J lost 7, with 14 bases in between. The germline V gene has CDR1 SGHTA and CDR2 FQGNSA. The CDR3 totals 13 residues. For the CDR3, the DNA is TGTGCCAGCAGCCCTAGCGGGGCAAGTGAAGCTTTCTTT. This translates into CASSPSGASEAFF.

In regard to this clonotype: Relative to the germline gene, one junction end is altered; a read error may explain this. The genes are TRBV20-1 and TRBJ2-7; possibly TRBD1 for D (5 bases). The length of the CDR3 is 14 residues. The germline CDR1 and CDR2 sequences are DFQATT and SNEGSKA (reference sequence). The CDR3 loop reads CSVQIGATSDEQYF. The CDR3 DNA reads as TGCAGTGTTCAAATAGGGGCCACCTCCGACGAGCAGTACTTC.